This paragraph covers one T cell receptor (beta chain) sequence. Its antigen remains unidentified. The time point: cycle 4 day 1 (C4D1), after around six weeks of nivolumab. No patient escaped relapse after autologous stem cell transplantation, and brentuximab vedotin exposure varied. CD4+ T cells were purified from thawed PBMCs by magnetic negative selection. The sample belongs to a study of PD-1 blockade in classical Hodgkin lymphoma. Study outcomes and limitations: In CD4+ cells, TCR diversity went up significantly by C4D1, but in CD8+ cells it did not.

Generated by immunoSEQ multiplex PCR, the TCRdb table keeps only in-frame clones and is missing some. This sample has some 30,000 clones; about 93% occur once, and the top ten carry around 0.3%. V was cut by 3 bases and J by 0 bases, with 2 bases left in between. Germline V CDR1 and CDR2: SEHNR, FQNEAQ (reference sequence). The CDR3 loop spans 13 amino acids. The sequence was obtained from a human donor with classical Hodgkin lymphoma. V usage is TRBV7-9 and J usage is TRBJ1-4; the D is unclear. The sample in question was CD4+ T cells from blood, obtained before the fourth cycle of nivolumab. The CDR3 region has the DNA TGTGCCAGCAGCTTGACAACTAATGAAAAACTGTTTTTT. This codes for CASSLTTNEKLFF.